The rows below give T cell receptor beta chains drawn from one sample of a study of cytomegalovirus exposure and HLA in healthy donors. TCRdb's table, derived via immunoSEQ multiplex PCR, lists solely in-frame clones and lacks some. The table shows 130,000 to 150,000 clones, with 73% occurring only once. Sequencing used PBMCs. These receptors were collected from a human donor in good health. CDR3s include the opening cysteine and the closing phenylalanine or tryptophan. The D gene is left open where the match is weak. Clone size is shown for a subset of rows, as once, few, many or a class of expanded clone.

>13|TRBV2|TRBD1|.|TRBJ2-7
TGTGCCAGCAGGGGACAGGGCACCTACGAGCAGTACTTC
CASRGQGTYEQYF
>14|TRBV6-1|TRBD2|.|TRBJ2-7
TGTGCCAGCAGTGTGGAGCGGGAGGGCCGCGAGCAGTACTTC
CASSVEREGREQYF
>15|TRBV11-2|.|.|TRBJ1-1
TGTGCCAGCAGCTTAGTGGTAGGGGTGAACACTGAAGCTTTCTTT
CASSLVVGVNTEAFF
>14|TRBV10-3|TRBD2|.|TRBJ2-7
TGTGCCATCAGTCCAAGCGGGGGGGACTACGAGCAGTACTTC
CAISPSGGDYEQYF
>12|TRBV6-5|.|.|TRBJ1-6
TGTGCCAGCAGACTGGTTAATTCACCCCTCCACTTT
CASRLVNSPLHF
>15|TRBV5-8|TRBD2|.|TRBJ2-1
TGTGCCAGCAACCCAGCGGGAGGGCCTTGGAATGAGCAGTTCTTC
CASNPAGGPWNEQFF
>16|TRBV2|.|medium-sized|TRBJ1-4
TGTGCCAGCATGATTTCGGGGTATCTAACTAATGAAAAACTGTTTTTT
CASMISGYLTNEKLFF
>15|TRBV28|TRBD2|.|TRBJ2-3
TGTGCCAGCAGTCGGCTAGCGGGGGGTACAGATACGCAGTATTTT
CASSRLAGGTDTQYF
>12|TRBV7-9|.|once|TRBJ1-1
TGTTCCGGCGGGAATCAGGTCACTGAAGCTTTCTTT
CSGGNQVTEAFF
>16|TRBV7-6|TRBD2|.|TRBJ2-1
TGTGCCAGCAGCCTAGACACTAGCGGGAGGGGTCTTGAGCAGTTCTTC
CASSLDTSGRGLEQFF
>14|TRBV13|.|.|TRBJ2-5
TGTGCCAGCAGCGCCCTGGAGTACCAAGAGACCCAGTACTTC
CASSALEYQETQYF
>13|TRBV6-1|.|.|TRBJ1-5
TGTGCCAGCAGCGAGGGAGTGGTGCAGCCCCAGCATTTT
CASSEGVVQPQHF
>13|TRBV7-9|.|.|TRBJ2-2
TGTGCCAGCAGCTGGACTACTAGTGGGGAGCTGTTTTTT
CASSWTTSGELFF
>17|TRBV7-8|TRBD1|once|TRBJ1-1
TGTGCCAGCAGCGCCCCACGGACAGGGATTTTGAACACTGAAGCTTTCTTT
CASSAPRTGILNTEAFF
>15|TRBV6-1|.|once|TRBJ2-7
TGTGCCAGCAGTGAAGAGGGCTCCGGGGCCTACGAGCAGTACTTC
CASSEEGSGAYEQYF
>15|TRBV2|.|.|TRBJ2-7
TGTGCCAGCAGTGAATTGGGACGGGAAGCGGGCGAGCAGTACTTC
CASSELGREAGEQYF
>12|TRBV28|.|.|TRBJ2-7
TGTGCCAGCAGTCCCTCTGTCTACGAGCAGTACTTC
CASSPSVYEQYF
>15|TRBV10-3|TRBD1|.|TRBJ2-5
TGTGCCATCAGTGATCGACAGGGTGGGCAAGAGACCCAGTACTTC
CAISDRQGGQETQYF
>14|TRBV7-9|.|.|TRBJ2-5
TGTGCCAGCAGCTTAGCGGGAGGGGGAGAGACCCAGTACTTC
CASSLAGGGETQYF
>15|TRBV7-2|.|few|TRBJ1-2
TGTGCCAGCAGCTTAGGGGCGGGAGCTAACTATGGCTACACCTTC
CASSLGAGANYGYTF
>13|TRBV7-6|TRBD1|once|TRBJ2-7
TGTGCCAGCAGCTGGCGACAGGGGTACGAGCAGTACTTC
CASSWRQGYEQYF
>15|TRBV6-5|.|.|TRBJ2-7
TGTGCCAGCAGTTACTCGATTAACAGTCGGGAGGAGCAGTACTTC
CASSYSINSREEQYF
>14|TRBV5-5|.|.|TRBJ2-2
TGTGCCAGCAGCAACGGGGCGAACACCGGGGAGCTGTTTTTT
CASSNGANTGELFF
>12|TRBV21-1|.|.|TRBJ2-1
TGTGCCAGCAGCATTTATTACAATGAGCAGTTCTTC
CASSIYYNEQFF
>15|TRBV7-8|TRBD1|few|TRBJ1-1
TGTGCCAGCAGCTTAGCGACAGGGGCCATCACTGAAGCTTTCTTT
CASSLATGAITEAFF
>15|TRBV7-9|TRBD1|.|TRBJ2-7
TGTGCCAGCAGCTCTAGGGGGCCCGACTCCTACGAGCAGTACTTC
CASSSRGPDSYEQYF